The text below deals with one TCR beta chain. Antigen unknown. Several immunoSEQ plates held equal portions of the genomic DNA taken from each subset. The protocol was immunoSEQ multiplex PCR, while the TCRdb copy is restricted to in-frame clones and leaves out a portion. The table includes about 590,000 clones, around 95% detected once. Naive CD8 cells lacked CD45RO and underwent positive selection for CCR7, leaving out terminally differentiated effector memory CD45RA+ cells. This sample stems from a study of shared clonotypes between healthy human individuals. About the research overall: Plates per donor: three CD4 naive, three CD4 memory, two CD8 naive, one CD8 memory.

General observations from the study: Tissues were not sampled, only blood, and their repertoires likely differ.

Germline V gene sequence: CDR1 MGHRA, CDR2 YSYEKL. The germline V and J ends were trimmed by 3 bases and 2 bases, with 19 bases remaining between them. The CDR3 covers 17 residues. This sequence joins TRBV4-1 and TRBJ1-1, with D possibly TRBD1 on 6 matching bases. Material: naive CD8+ T cells sorted from blood. This receptor was identified in a woman in her thirties in good health. CDR3 DNA: TGCGCCAGCAGCCACCCGGGACAAATAGGCGGAAACACTGAAGCTTTCTTT. It yields the protein CASSHPGQIGGNTEAFF.